This TCR beta chain was found in a study of shared clonotypes between healthy human individuals. This clone has just a few counts. Execution of the assay was at deep level. This table comes from immunoSEQ multiplex PCR, and its TCRdb copy is limited to in-frame clones, with some not included. This sample has roughly 1,100,000 clones, with roughly 75% found just once. V gave up 3 bases and J gave up 10 bases, with 15 bases separating them. The CDR3 is 13 amino acids. CDR1 is WSHSY and CDR2 is SAAADI in the germline V gene. The gene calls are TRBV10-2 and TRBJ1-2; D perhaps matches TRBD1 (6 bases). The sequenced sample consisted of memory CD4+ T cells sorted from blood. Specified subset: CD45RA-negative fraction. The source is a man between 18 and 29 years old in good health. CDR3 nucleotides: TGCGCCAGCAGTGACCTGGGACAAGGAGACTACACCTTC. It translates to CASSDLGQGDYTF.